The 28 T cell receptor beta chains presented below share a single source sample, sequenced in a study of cytotoxic CD8 clonotypes in ibrutinib-treated CLL. Assay: immunoSEQ multiplex PCR; the TCRdb copy retains only in-frame clones and omits some. The sample includes about 160,000 clones, 81% of them seen just once. The sequences come from PBMCs, collected after 12 months of ibrutinib treatment. The origin of the receptors is a human donor with chronic lymphocytic leukemia.

This chain connects TRBV9 to TRBJ1-2, with 10 bases matching TRBD1. The CDR3 extends over 15 amino acids. CDR1 and CDR2 (germline): SGDLS, YYNGEE. Trimming took 3 bases from V and 4 from J; bases not matched to a gene: 6. The CDR3 sequence: CASSGDRGGSYGYTF. CDR3 nucleotide sequence: TGTGCCAGCAGCGGGGACAGGGGTGGCAGCTATGGCTACACCTTC.

The chain employs TRBV27 and TRBJ2-1; TRBD1 matches 9 bases. CDR3 length equals 16 residues. Per the germline V gene, CDR1 is MNHEY and CDR2 is SMNVEV (reference sequence). V trimming: 5 bases; J trimming: 1 base; junction bases outside the gene matches: 6. CDR3 in amino acids: CASSLIGQGSYNEQFF. The CDR3 DNA reads TGTGCCAGCAGTCTGATCGGACAGGGGTCCTACAATGAGCAGTTCTTC.

The chain uses TRBV7-6 and TRBJ2-1; D might be TRBD1 or TRBD2, each matching 5 bases. The CDR3 is made up of 18 amino acids. V lost 3 bases, J lost 4 bases, and 22 bases lay in between. CDR1 is SGHVS and CDR2 is FNYEAQ in the germline V gene. In DNA, the CDR3 is TGTGCCAGCAGCTTTTCTGCTGGTAGGGGAGCGGAATACAATGAGCAGTTCTTC. Encoded protein: CASSFSAGRGAEYNEQFF.

The rearrangement uses TRBV7-8 and TRBJ2-2, with 7 bases fitting TRBD1. V was clipped by 2 bases and J by 0 bases; unmatched bases: 0. Germline values: CDR1 SGHVS, CDR2 FQNEAQ. The CDR3 loop spans 15 amino acids. In DNA, the CDR3 is TGTGCCAGCAGCTTACAGGGGGCGAACACCGGGGAGCTGTTTTTT. As protein: CASSLQGANTGELFF.

This clone appeared a single time. The rearrangement links TRBV9 to TRBJ1-2; 9 bases are a match to TRBD1. The CDR3 has 15 residues. Germline V CDR1 and CDR2: SGDLS, YYNGEE. J lost 5 bases, V lost 3 bases, and 8 bases had no gene match. The CDR3 DNA reads TGTGCCAGCAGCGGAAGCCGGGACAGGGCATATGGCTACACCTTC. Translated, it gives CASSGSRDRAYGYTF.

The chain uses TRBV5-1 and TRBJ2-1; 9 bases line up with TRBD1. The germline gives CDR1 SGHRS, CDR2 YFSETQ. This CDR3 has 14 residues. The V segment lost 3 bases and the J segment 6 bases; nucleotides outside the gene matches: 4. The CDR3 spells CASSWMGQGNEQFF. The CDR3 region has the DNA TGCGCCAGCAGCTGGATGGGACAGGGCAATGAGCAGTTCTTC.

This sequence joins TRBV7-2 and TRBJ1-5; no reliable D call. In germline, CDR1 is SGHTA, CDR2 FQGNSA. The CDR3 is 12 amino acids. The V and J ends lost 5 bases and 4 bases respectively, with 6 bases between them. CDR3 sequence: CASSDYNQPQHF. CDR3 DNA: TGTGCCAGCAGCGACTATAATCAGCCCCAGCATTTT.

The J gene is TRBJ2-1, the V gene TRBV19; 8 bases are shared with TRBD1. Losses at the gene ends were 2 bases for V and 2 bases for J; bases not matched to a gene: 2. The CDR3 is 15 amino acids. The germline gives CDR1 LNHDA, CDR2 SQIVND (reference sequence). CDR3 sequence (DNA): TGTGCCAGTAGTATAAGGACAGGGCCCTACAATGAGCAGTTCTTC. Its protein is CASSIRTGPYNEQFF.

The CDR3 spells CASSSHRGGGLISYNEQFF. The CDR3 DNA reads TGCGCCAGCAGCTCCCACAGAGGGGGGGGCCTTATCTCCTACAATGAGCAGTTCTTC. The chain uses TRBV4-3 and TRBJ2-1; tentative D call: TRBD2 (7 bases). The CDR3 covers 19 residues. Germline lookup yields CDR1 LGHNA and CDR2 YSLEER. The V end was cut by 5 bases, the J end by 0 bases, with 23 bases between.

A single count supports this clone. The chain links TRBV4-2 to TRBJ2-5, with D possibly TRBD2 on 6 matching bases. This CDR3 spans 15 amino acids. V lost 4 bases, J lost 1 base, and 13 bases lay in between. The V gene's germline CDR1 is LGHNA and CDR2 YNFKEQ. The CDR3 DNA reads TGTGCCAGCAGCCGCGGGACCGCTGGCCAAGAGACCCAGTACTTC. Amino acids: CASSRGTAGQETQYF.

The chain recombines TRBV6-5 with TRBJ2-7; TRBD1 matches 8 bases. The CDR3 is 16 amino acids. Per germline, CDR1 MNHEY and CDR2 SVGAGI. Trimming took 2 bases from V and 0 from J; bases not matched to a gene: 6. The CDR3 nucleotides are TGTGCCAGCAGTTACCGGACAGGGCCTAACTCCTACGAGCAGTACTTC. This gives the protein CASSYRTGPNSYEQYF.

On this clone itself: A junction end diverges from the germline sequence, so it may reflect a read error. V and J are TRBV5-3 and TRBJ2-7, with a possible D match to TRBD2 (5 bases). Being an ORF, TRBV5-3 has a function that is uncertain. The CDR3 consists of 12 residues. The DNA of the CDR3 is TGTGCCAGCAGCTTGGAGGCCTACGAGCAGTACTTC. This encodes CASSLEAYEQYF.

The chain links TRBV5-1 to TRBJ2-2; D ambiguous. Trimming shortened V by 1 base and J by 6 bases, and 7 bases separated the two germline ends. CDR1 and CDR2 (germline): SGHRS, YFSETQ. The length of the CDR3 is 13 residues. The CDR3 sequence is CASSLLAAGELFF. Written as DNA, the CDR3 is TGCGCCAGCAGCTTGTTGGCCGCCGGGGAGCTGTTTTTT.

The V gene is TRBV4-1, the J gene TRBJ1-1, with D hard to call. V was clipped by 4 bases and J by 3 bases, with 12 bases between them. The germline V gene has CDR1 MGHRA and CDR2 YSYEKL. This CDR3 is built from 14 residues. The CDR3 loop reads CASSLGSRHTEAFF. The CDR3 nucleotides read TGCGCCAGCAGCCTAGGCTCTAGGCACACTGAAGCTTTCTTT.

The V call is TRBV2, the J call TRBJ1-3; D gene unclear. Germline V gene lookup returns CDR1 SNHLY and CDR2 FYNNEI. The CDR3 sequence is 12 residues long. V shed 6 bases and J shed 0 bases, with 3 bases lying between them. The CDR3 spells CASRISGNTIYF. The CDR3, as DNA: TGTGCCAGCAGGATCTCTGGAAACACCATATATTTT.

The V call is TRBV7-9, the J call TRBJ1-4, with 9 bases aligning to TRBD1. CDR3 length equals 18 residues. Germline-derived CDR1 and CDR2 are SEHNR and FQNEAQ (reference sequence). V trimming: 5 bases; J trimming: 0 bases; junction bases outside the gene matches: 10. In nucleotides, the CDR3 is TGTGCCAGCAGCAAACCCGGGACAGGGCGCTCAACTAATGAAAAACTGTTTTTT. It codes for CASSKPGTGRSTNEKLFF.

This clone was recorded once. The rearrangement uses TRBV6-5 and TRBJ1-2, with no clear D. The V gene lost 6 bases and the J gene lost 8 bases, with 19 bases spanning the gap. The CDR3 is 14 amino acids. Germline assignment: CDR1 MNHEY and CDR2 SVGAGI. CDR3 protein: CASSQSGRQEGYTF. CDR3 DNA: TGTGCCAGCAGCCAATCGGGCCGCCAGGAGGGCTACACCTTC.

The V gene is TRBV29-1, the J gene TRBJ2-3; no reliable D call. The germline CDR1 and CDR2 sequences are SQVTM and ANQGSEA. Trimming removed 5 bases from V and 4 bases from J, with 7 bases in between. The CDR3 spans 11 residues. The CDR3 nucleotides are TGCAGCGTTAGGCGCGCAGATACGCAGTATTTT. Residues: CSVRRADTQYF.

The chain joins TRBV27 to TRBJ2-1, with D perhaps TRBD1 (5 bases). This CDR3 contains 16 residues. The V end lost 8 bases, the J end lost 0 bases, and 17 bases lay between the germline ends. Germline CDR1 is MNHEY and CDR2 is SMNVEV (reference sequence). The CDR3 region is CASRNRQLSSYNEQFF. The CDR3 DNA sequence: TGTGCCAGCCGGAACCGACAGCTGAGCTCCTACAATGAGCAGTTCTTC.

CDR3 bases: TGTGCCAGCAGCTTAGGGTCAGGGAGGCATGAAAAACTGTTTTTT. This sequence encodes CASSLGSGRHEKLFF. The chain recombines TRBV7-2 with TRBJ1-4; D is perhaps TRBD1 (5 bases). V lost 1 base, J lost 6 bases, and 12 bases lay in between. The CDR3 length is 15 residues. Germline V gene sequence: CDR1 SGHTA, CDR2 FQGNSA. Variable domain in full (rest from reference TRBV7-2 and TRBJ1-4): GAGVSQSPSNKVTEKGKDVELRCDPISGHTALYWYRQSLGQGLEFLIYFQGNSAPDKSGLPSDRFSAERTGGSVSTLTIQRTQQEDSAVYLCASSLGSGRHEKLFFGSGTQLSVL.

A word on this clone: Mismatch with germline at one junction end may stem from a read error. This chain joins TRBV27 and TRBJ2-7, with 13 bases that match TRBD2. The CDR3 has 15 residues. The germline gives CDR1 MNHEY, CDR2 SMNVEV (reference sequence). CDR3 loop: CASSLNGLAGVVQEF. The CDR3 coding sequence is TGTGCCAGCAGTTTAAACGGACTAGCGGGAGTTGTACAGGAGTTC.

The rearrangement links TRBV4-2 to TRBJ2-7; TRBD2 matches 12 bases. V lost 0 bases, J lost 7 bases, and 4 bases stayed unmatched. The CDR3 covers 15 residues. The germline gives CDR1 LGHNA, CDR2 YNFKEQ. The CDR3 DNA is TGTGCCAGCAGCCAAGATCTAGCGGGGGGGCGAGAGCAGTACTTC. Translated: CASSQDLAGGREQYF.

CDR3 residues: CASSAGIIAKNIQYF. The CDR3 nucleotides are TGTGCCAGCAGCGCAGGGATCATAGCCAAAAACATTCAGTACTTC. The gene calls are TRBV9 and TRBJ2-4; tentatively, D is TRBD1 (5 bases). The germline gives CDR1 SGDLS, CDR2 YYNGEE. V was trimmed by 3 bases and J by 0 bases, leaving 10 bases between them. The CDR3 extends over 15 amino acids.

The sample holds a few counts of this clone. V usage is TRBV18 and J usage is TRBJ1-4, with TRBD1 matching over 7 bases. Germline V lookup: CDR1 KGHSH, CDR2 LQKENI. The CDR3 consists of 17 residues. The junction had 10 bases not matched to a gene; V was cut back by 0 bases and J by 6 bases. CDR3 bases: TGTGCCAGCTCACCACCATACTCACAGGGGTTGCATGAAAAACTGTTTTTT. It codes for CASSPPYSQGLHEKLFF.

The rearrangement uses TRBV19 and TRBJ2-7, with D possibly being TRBD1 (5 bases). Trimming removed 7 bases from V and 0 bases from J, with 13 bases in between. The CDR3 length is 14 residues. Germline CDR1 reads LNHDA; CDR2 reads SQIVND (reference sequence). The DNA of the CDR3 is TGTGCCAGTACCCAAGGACACATCTCCTACGAGCAGTACTTC. Protein sequence: CASTQGHISYEQYF.

The gene calls are TRBV7-9 and TRBJ2-5, with 7 bases fitting TRBD2. CDR1 is SEHNR and CDR2 is FQNEAQ in the germline V gene (reference sequence). This CDR3 has 15 amino acids. V dropped 3 bases and J dropped 7; count of bases not matched to a gene: 11. The CDR3 is CASSLGGQEWGTQYF. As DNA, the CDR3 is TGTGCCAGCAGCTTGGGAGGGCAGGAATGGGGGACCCAGTACTTC.

The chain employs TRBV28 and TRBJ1-4; D call uncertain. CDR1 and CDR2 (germline): MDHEN, SYDVKM. V lost 5 bases to trimming and J lost 8 bases, with 18 bases between them. The CDR3 totals 15 residues. DNA for the CDR3: TGTGCCAGCAGTCCGTCCCTTGTGTCACGAGAAAAACTGTTTTTT. Translating it yields CASSPSLVSREKLFF.

The CDR3 DNA reads TGTGCCAGCAGCTCAGACAGGGGGTCGGTCAATGAGCAGTTCTTC. This sequence encodes CASSSDRGSVNEQFF. The chain carries TRBV7-3 and TRBJ2-1; TRBD1 agrees at 9 bases. The CDR3 runs 15 residues. CDR1 and CDR2 (germline): SGHTA, FQGTGA. The V segment lost 4 bases and the J segment 6 bases; nucleotides outside the gene matches: 7. Combining the CDR3 with reference TRBV7-3 and TRBJ2-1 gives the whole variable domain GAGVSQTPSNKVTEKGKYVELRCDPISGHTALYWYRQSLGQGPEFLIYFQGTGAADDSGLPNDRFFAVRPEGSVSTLKIQRTERGDSAVYLCASSSDRGSVNEQFFGPGTRLTVL.